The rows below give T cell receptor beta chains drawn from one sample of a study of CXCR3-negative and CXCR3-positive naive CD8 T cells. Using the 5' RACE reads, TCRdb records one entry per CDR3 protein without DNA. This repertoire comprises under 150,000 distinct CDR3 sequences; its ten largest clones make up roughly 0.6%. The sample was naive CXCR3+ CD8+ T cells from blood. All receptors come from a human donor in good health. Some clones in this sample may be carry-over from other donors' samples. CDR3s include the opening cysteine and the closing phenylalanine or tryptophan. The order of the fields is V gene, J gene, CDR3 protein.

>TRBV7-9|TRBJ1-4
CASSLRDDNEKLFF
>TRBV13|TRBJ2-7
CASSIDRGLGYEQYF
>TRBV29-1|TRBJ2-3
CSAAGRVGADTQYF
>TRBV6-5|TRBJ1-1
CASSYSGTGTEAFF
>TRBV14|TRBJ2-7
CASSQVAGHHEQYF
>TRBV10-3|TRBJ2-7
CAIRGLAGGNSYEQYF
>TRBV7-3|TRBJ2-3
CASSFRQGAGALTQYF
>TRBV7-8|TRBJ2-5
CASSSIGGAIETQYF
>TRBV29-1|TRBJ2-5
CSVDGTGDPAETQYF
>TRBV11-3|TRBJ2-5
CASRRSGLAGEETQYF
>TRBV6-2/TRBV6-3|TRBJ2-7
CASIHGTNYEQYF
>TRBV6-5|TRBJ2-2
CASSYSRELFF
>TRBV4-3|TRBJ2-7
CGSSQDRGLSYEQYF
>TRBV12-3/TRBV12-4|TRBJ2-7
CASSLVGQILYEQYF
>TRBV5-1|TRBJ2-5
CASSLVLRGPETQYF
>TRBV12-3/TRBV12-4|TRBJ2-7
CASSPADRGYEQYF
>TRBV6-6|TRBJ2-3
CASSYLGLAGDTDTQYF
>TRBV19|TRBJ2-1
CASAMMRANEQFF
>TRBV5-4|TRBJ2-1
CASSGPARELGDNEQFF
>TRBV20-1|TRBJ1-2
CSALRVSNYGYTF
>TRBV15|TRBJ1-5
CATSRARAGGQPQHF
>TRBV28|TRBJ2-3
CASSYSAPRTQYF
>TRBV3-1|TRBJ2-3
CASSQVPAGGRPDTQYF
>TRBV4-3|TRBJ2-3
CASSQDPYTGPLPRDTQYF
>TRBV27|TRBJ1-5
CASSPLGGGNQPQHF
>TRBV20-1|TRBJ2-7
CSATETGDVDEQYF
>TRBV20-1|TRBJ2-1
CSARTGDYNEQFF
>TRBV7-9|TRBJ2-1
CASSFSGRSYNEQFF
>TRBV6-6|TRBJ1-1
CASSYSPDTEAFF
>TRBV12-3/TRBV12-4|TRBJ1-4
CASSLGQRGEKLFF
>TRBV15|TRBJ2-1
CATSRVAGGPSDNEQFF
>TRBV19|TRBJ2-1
CASTFGGSSYNEQFF
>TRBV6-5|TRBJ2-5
CASTSSGRIETQYF
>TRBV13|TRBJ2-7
CASSLKISYEQYF